These 30 T cell receptor beta chains were sequenced from one sample in a study of Graves' ophthalmopathy and Graves' hyperthyroidism. RNA transcripts yielded amplified TCR beta CDR3 regions. HTBI-primed RT-PCR formed the first round, and a multiplex PCR formed the second. TCRdb fed the multiplex PCR reads into MiXCR, producing one record per CDR3 protein. The sample lists about 660,000 distinct CDR3 sequences, about 38% occurring once. The material sequenced was peripheral blood. These receptors came from an adult man with Graves' ophthalmopathy.

This sequence joins TRBV6-4 and TRBJ2-7; 9 bases are a match to TRBD1. CDR1 is MRHNA, CDR2 SNTAGT, per germline. CDR3 length equals 15 residues. The junction had 8 bases not matched to a gene; V was cut back by 4 bases and J by 4 bases. DNA of the CDR3: TGTGCCAGCAGTGTAAGCCGGGGGACAGGGTACGAGCAGTACTTC. Its protein product is CASSVSRGTGYEQYF.

This clonotype has more than one count but fewer than ten. This rearrangement joins TRBV9 to TRBJ2-7; TRBD2 matches at 14 bases. The CDR3 loop spans 16 amino acids. Germline lookup yields CDR1 SGDLS and CDR2 YYNGEE. Trimming cost V 3 bases and J 4 bases; bases outside gene matches: 6. The CDR3 DNA sequence: TGTGCCAGCAGCGCAGGGACTAGCGGGAGTAGGTACGAGCAGTACTTC. This sequence encodes CASSAGTSGSRYEQYF.

With regard to this clonotype: A read error may explain this, as a much larger clone is one base away. The chain has TRBV2 and TRBJ1-2; a weak D match, TRBD1 (5 bases). This CDR3 has 15 amino acids. Trimming took off 6 bases at V and 0 bases at J, with 14 bases between the two ends. The germline CDR1 and CDR2 sequences are SNHLY and FYNNEI. DNA of the CDR3: TGTGCCAGCAGAGGCCGCAGGGTCACTAACTATGGCTACACCTTC. As protein: CASRGRRVTNYGYTF.

This clonotype was picked up many times. V is TRBV15 and J is TRBJ1-5; 7 positions agree with TRBD1. Germline values: CDR1 LNHNV, CDR2 YYDKDF (reference sequence). CDR3 length equals 15 residues. J was trimmed by 2 bases and V by 1 base; bases with no gene match: 2. Here the CDR3 DNA reads TGTGCCACCAGCAGAGTAGGGGGCGGCAATCAGCCCCAGCATTTT. This codes for CATSRVGGGNQPQHF.

As regards this clonotype: With a much larger clone just one base away, this may be a read error. The rearrangement links TRBV10-3 to TRBJ2-7, with 7 bases identical to TRBD1. CDR3 length: 16 residues. After removal of 5 bases from V and 5 bases from J, the junction contained 15 bases not matched to a gene. Germline CDR1 is ENHRY and CDR2 is SYGVKD. The CDR3 DNA sequence: TGTGCCATCAGTAGACCAACCAGGACAGGAGTGGACGAGCAGTACTTC. The encoded protein is CAISRPTRTGVDEQYF.

J is TRBJ1-6 and V is TRBV7-9, with D perhaps matching TRBD1 (5 bases). With 1 base removed from V and 9 bases from J, the gap between germline ends came to 10 bases. This CDR3 comprises 14 residues. CDR1 and CDR2 (germline): SEHNR, FQNEAQ (reference sequence). This chain's CDR3 is CASSLGQSVSPLHF. The CDR3 nucleotides read TGTGCCAGCAGCTTAGGACAGTCCGTTTCACCCCTCCACTTT.

At least ten counts were recorded for this clonotype. This chain connects TRBV25-1 to TRBJ1-2; D gene unclear. CDR3 size: 13 residues. Trimming took 1 base from V and 8 from J, leaving 11 bases between them. Germline-derived CDR1 and CDR2 are MGHDK and SYGVNS. CDR3 in DNA: TGTGCCAGCAGTGAATTCAACCTACGGGGCTACACCTTC. It is translated as CASSEFNLRGYTF.

This sequence joins TRBV20-1 and TRBJ1-1; D gene ambiguous. Trimming shortened V by 6 bases and J by 1 base, and 18 bases separated the two germline ends. The CDR3 consists of 15 residues. Germline V gene sequence: CDR1 DFQATT, CDR2 SNEGSKA (reference sequence). The CDR3 region has the DNA TGCAGTGCGTCAGACCAAAGGGCTGCGAACACTGAAGCTTTCTTT. Translation: CSASDQRAANTEAFF.

This clonotype was counted ten times or more. The chain carries TRBV7-9 and TRBJ1-6; D call uncertain. The CDR3 is made up of 14 amino acids. The germline CDR1 and CDR2 sequences are SEHNR and FQNEAQ (reference sequence). The ends were cut back, 2 bases at V and 3 bases at J, with 5 bases in the middle. DNA for the CDR3: TGTGCCAGCAGCTTAACAAGCTATAATTCACCCCTCCACTTT. Residues: CASSLTSYNSPLHF. Complete variable domain (other parts from reference TRBV7-9 and TRBJ1-6): DTGVSQNPRHKITKRGQNVTFRCDPISEHNRLYWYRQTLGQGPEFLTYFQNEAQLEKSRLLSDRFSAERPKGSFSTLEIQRTEQGDSAMYLCASSLTSYNSPLHFGNGTRLTVT.

The sample holds a few counts of this clonotype. The chain has TRBV4-1 and TRBJ2-7; 7 bases align to TRBD2. Unmatched junction bases numbered 4, after V lost 2 bases and J lost 3 bases. This CDR3 contains 14 residues. Germline lookup yields CDR1 MGHRA and CDR2 YSYEKL. CDR3 in amino acids: CASSQLAGVYEQYF. The CDR3 DNA reads as TGCGCCAGCAGCCAACTCGCGGGAGTCTACGAGCAGTACTTC.

V gene TRBV20-1 combines with J gene TRBJ1-2; TRBD1 matches at 8 bases. Germline V gene lookup returns CDR1 DFQATT and CDR2 SNEGSKA (reference sequence). There are 13 residues in the CDR3. The ends lost 2 bases at V and 3 bases at J; junction bases unmatched: 2. The CDR3 DNA reads TGCAGTGCTAGATCGACAGGGGACTATGGCTACACCTTC. This encodes CSARSTGDYGYTF.

This clonotype was found many times. The chain combines TRBV7-2 with TRBJ2-7; D uncertain. The germline V and J ends were trimmed by 5 bases and 4 bases, with 12 bases remaining between them. Germline V CDR1 and CDR2: SGHTA, FQGNSA. CDR3 length: 13 amino acids. The CDR3 bases are TGTGCCAGCAGCCCAACTTTTGGATACGAGCAGTACTTC. Its translation is CASSPTFGYEQYF.

CDR3 residues: CASRAGGPNTEAFF. The CDR3 DNA follows: TGTGCCAGCAGGGCAGGGGGACCGAACACTGAAGCTTTCTTT. The chain carries TRBV6-5 and TRBJ1-1; 7 bases agree with TRBD1. Germline CDR1 and CDR2: MNHEY and SVGAGI. J was trimmed by 1 base and V by 6 bases; bases with no gene match: 5. There are 14 residues in the CDR3.

This clonotype was found once. This is likely a read error, given that the CDR3 carries no conserved phenylalanine or tryptophan at its end. It is unclear where the CDR3 begins or ends on the DNA, so no DNA is shown, and the CDR3 is as TCRdb lists it. The chain carries TRBV9 and TRBJ2-6; TRBD1, as called in the table, went unchecked against the DNA. From its first to its last residue, the CDR3 has 11 amino acids. The germline gives CDR1 SGDLS, CDR2 YYNGEE. CDR3 sequence: CASSSLAGTAS.

The J gene is TRBJ1-3, the V gene TRBV19; the D is unclear. CDR3 size: 14 residues. With 9 bases removed from V and 0 bases from J, the gap between germline ends came to 12 bases. From germline, CDR1 is LNHDA and CDR2 SQIVND (reference sequence). CDR3 region: CASSRAVSGNTIYF. CDR3 sequence (DNA): TGTGCCAGCAGCCGGGCCGTCTCTGGAAACACCATATATTTT.

The sample holds many counts of this clonotype. The rearrangement uses TRBV7-6 and TRBJ2-2; a possible D gene is TRBD2 (5 bases). The V gene's germline CDR1 is SGHVS and CDR2 FNYEAQ. Trimming removed 8 bases from V and 0 bases from J, with 10 bases in between. The CDR3 extends over 14 amino acids. The CDR3 loop reads CASGPGTNTGELFF. The CDR3 DNA sequence: TGTGCCAGCGGACCCGGGACGAACACCGGGGAGCTGTTTTTT. Full variable domain (outside the CDR3, taken from reference TRBV7-6 and TRBJ2-2): GAGVSQSPRYKVTKRGQDVALRCDPISGHVSLYWYRQALGQGPEFLTYFNYEAQQDKSGLPNDRFSAERPEGSISTLTIQRTEQRDSAMYRCASGPGTNTGELFFGEGSRLTVL.

This clonotype was picked up many times. J is TRBJ1-2 and V is TRBV5-1, with 9 bases aligning to TRBD1. The junction had 12 bases not matched to a gene; V was cut back by 4 bases and J by 5 bases. This CDR3 contains 16 residues. CDR1 and CDR2 (germline): SGHRS, YFSETQ. CDR3 sequence: CASSVNTDRGGYGYTF. The CDR3 nucleotides are TGCGCCAGCAGCGTAAATACGGACAGGGGAGGGTATGGCTACACCTTC.

This clonotype was recorded at least ten times. V is TRBV19 and J is TRBJ1-5; weak D call: TRBD1 (6 bases). Trimming left V 5 bases short and J 0 bases short, with 14 bases between. This CDR3 is 16 amino acids long. Germline-derived CDR1 and CDR2 are LNHDA and SQIVND (reference sequence). The CDR3 loop reads CASSSPGHYSNQPQHF. CDR3 bases: TGTGCCAGTAGTTCTCCGGGACATTATAGCAATCAGCCCCAGCATTTT.

J is TRBJ2-3 and V is TRBV6-5, with D tentatively TRBD1 or TRBD2 (5 bases each). The CDR3 sequence is 16 residues long. V was clipped by 6 bases and J by 2 bases, with 18 bases between them. Germline V CDR1 and CDR2: MNHEY, SVGAGI. CDR3 DNA: TGTGCCAGCAGCCCAGCTCCGGGACCAGTCACAGATACGCAGTATTTT. It translates to CASSPAPGPVTDTQYF.

This clonotype has ten or more counts. The chain has TRBV10-3 and TRBJ1-2, with no clear D. V lost 10 bases and J 6 bases, leaving 18 bases between the germline ends. The CDR3 totals 13 residues. In germline, CDR1 is ENHRY, CDR2 SYGVKD. The DNA for the CDR3 is TGTGCCAGCAGCAAGGCGCCGATCGATGGCTACACCTTC. Translating gives CASSKAPIDGYTF.

Comment on this clonotype: One end of the junction varies from germline; a read error may be responsible. The rearrangement uses TRBV5-1 and TRBJ2-7; no clear D. From germline, CDR1 is SGHRS and CDR2 YFSETQ. The CDR3 sequence is 14 residues long. CDR3 sequence reads: CACSSDVHLGEQYF. The CDR3 region has the DNA TGCGCCTGCAGCTCGGATGTACACCTCGGCGAGCAGTACTTC.

The chain couples TRBV3-1 to TRBJ1-4; a weak D match, TRBD1 (6 bases). Trimming removed 1 base at V and 12 bases at J, with 18 bases between. Germline CDR1 and CDR2: LGHDT and YNNKEL (reference sequence). The CDR3 runs 15 residues. CDR3 loop: CASSQVWEMKGELFF. The DNA for the CDR3 is TGTGCCAGCAGCCAAGTTTGGGAGATGAAGGGGGAACTGTTTTTT. The full variable domain, completed using reference TRBV3-1 and TRBJ1-4, is DTAVSQTPKYLVTQMGNDKSIKCEQNLGHDTMYWYKQDSKKFLKIMFSYNNKELIINETVPNRFSPKSPDKAHLNLHINSLELGDSAVYFCASSQVWEMKGELFFGSGTQLSVL.

This clonotype was counted at least ten times. The chain recombines TRBV2 with TRBJ2-5; D ambiguous. The germline gives CDR1 SNHLY, CDR2 FYNNEI. The CDR3 is 15 residues long. The V gene lost 1 base and the J gene lost 9 bases, with 18 bases spanning the gap. The CDR3: CASSEVDGSSVAQYF. As DNA, the CDR3 is TGTGCCAGCAGTGAAGTTGATGGGTCCTCGGTGGCCCAGTACTTC.

This clonotype came up many times. This chain connects TRBV6-5 to TRBJ1-1; D remains ambiguous. Per the germline V gene, CDR1 is MNHEY and CDR2 is SVGAGI. V lost 6 bases and J lost 3, with 11 bases in between. The CDR3 has 13 residues. CDR3 nucleotide sequence: TGTGCCAGCAGCGAATTTACAGACACTGAAGCTTTCTTT. Translated: CASSEFTDTEAFF.

In its sample, this clonotype was seen many times. The V and J genes are TRBV9 and TRBJ1-2; TRBD1 agrees at 9 bases. This CDR3 comprises 14 residues. Germline CDR1 and CDR2: SGDLS and YYNGEE. J was trimmed by 7 bases and V by 0 bases; bases with no gene match: 4. Here the CDR3 reads CASSVVTGGTGYTF. CDR3 DNA: TGTGCCAGCAGCGTAGTTACAGGGGGCACTGGCTACACCTTC.

The chain employs TRBV12-3 or TRBV12-4 and TRBJ2-6; a possible D gene is TRBD1 (7 bases). The V and J ends lost 1 base and 2 bases respectively, with 15 bases between them. The CDR3 totals 18 residues. CDR3 DNA: TGTGCCAGCAGTTTAGATGGAGGGGGCGGGCCTGGGGCCAACGTCCTGACTTTC. It codes for CASSLDGGGGPGANVLTF.

The chain is built from TRBV20-1 and TRBJ2-6; D is possibly TRBD1 (5 bases). Per the germline V gene, CDR1 is DFQATT and CDR2 is SNEGSKA (reference sequence). Trimming took 3 bases from V and 4 from J, leaving 7 bases between them. The CDR3 covers 13 residues. The CDR3 protein is CSARGQGANVLTF. CDR3 bases: TGCAGTGCTAGGGGGCAAGGGGCCAACGTCCTGACTTTC.

As regards this clonotype: A much larger clone differs from this one at a single base, so this may be a read error. This chain connects TRBV2 to TRBJ1-6, with no clear D. CDR1 and CDR2 from the germline V gene are SNHLY and FYNNEI. There are 15 residues in the CDR3. This CDR3 is CAGSADLGYNSPLHF. CDR3 sequence (DNA): TGTGCCGGCAGTGCCGACCTGGGATATAATTCACCCCTCCACTTT.

The rearrangement links TRBV29-1 to TRBJ1-5, with D unresolved. Trimming pared 0 bases from V and 2 bases from J, leaving 8 bases between. The length of the CDR3 is 14 residues. Germline-derived CDR1 and CDR2 are SQVTM and ANQGSEA. The CDR3 DNA sequence: TGCAGCGTTGAAGAATCGCAGGGCAATCAGCCCCAGCATTTT. Translation: CSVEESQGNQPQHF.

This clonotype was found many times. This chain links TRBV10-3 with TRBJ2-7; 14 bases match TRBD2. J lost 3 bases, V lost 4 bases, and 5 bases had no gene match. The CDR3 length is 16 residues. Per the germline V gene, CDR1 is ENHRY and CDR2 is SYGVKD. CDR3 in amino acids: CAISVPGTSGGYEQYF. The CDR3 DNA reads TGTGCCATCAGTGTCCCTGGGACTAGCGGGGGCTACGAGCAGTACTTC.